Below, 18 T cell receptor beta chains from the same sample are listed, as sequenced in a study of cytomegalovirus exposure and HLA in healthy donors. Clones were read by immunoSEQ multiplex PCR, and TCRdb kept only the in-frame ones, dropping some. The repertoire holds about 360,000 clones, with about nine tenths as singletons. What was sequenced was PBMCs. All receptors come from a woman between 18 and 29 years old in good health and CMV-seronegative.

The CDR3 is CASSLSEWGGQRDEQYF. The CDR3 DNA is TGCGCCAGCAGCCTTAGCGAGTGGGGGGGACAAAGGGACGAGCAGTACTTC. V usage is TRBV5-1 and J usage is TRBJ2-7; weak D call: TRBD2 (7 bases). V was trimmed by 4 bases and J by 5 bases, leaving 25 bases between them. This CDR3 has 17 amino acids. Germline lookup yields CDR1 SGHRS and CDR2 YFSETQ.

V and J are TRBV6-6 and TRBJ2-4; TRBD1 matches at 7 bases. Germline V gives CDR1 MNHNY, CDR2 SVGAGI (reference sequence). The CDR3 extends over 16 amino acids. With V trimmed by 6 bases and J by 5 bases, 13 bases remained unmatched. DNA of the CDR3: TGTGCCAGCAGGCCAAGGGGGCGCGTGATCGAAAACATTCAGTACTTC. It encodes CASRPRGRVIENIQYF.

V gene TRBV23-1 combines with J gene TRBJ2-5, with a tentative D call TRBD1 (6 bases). TRBV23-1 is labeled an ORF, and its function is uncertain. The CDR3 length is 13 residues. Between the trimmed V and J ends, which lost 8 bases and 2 bases, there was a span of 12 bases. The chain's CDR3 is CASPRTAQETQYF. In nucleotides, the CDR3 is TGCGCCAGCCCAAGGACAGCTCAAGAGACCCAGTACTTC.

The rearrangement links TRBV10-1 to TRBJ1-1; D is undetermined. V was cut by 4 bases and J by 0 bases, with 6 bases left in between. Germline V gives CDR1 WNHNN, CDR2 SYGVQD (reference sequence). This CDR3 has 13 residues. The CDR3 DNA is TGCGCCAGCAGTGGGGAGATGAACACTGAAGCTTTCTTT. Protein: CASSGEMNTEAFF.

The chain joins TRBV6-5 to TRBJ1-2; D perhaps matches TRBD1 (5 bases). Per germline, CDR1 MNHEY and CDR2 SVGAGI. The CDR3 covers 11 residues. Trimming shortened V by 8 bases and J by 3 bases, and 7 bases separated the two germline ends. The CDR3 is CASGAYYGYTF. The CDR3 DNA sequence: TGTGCCAGCGGGGCTTACTATGGCTACACCTTC.

The genes are TRBV7-6 and TRBJ2-3; possibly TRBD2 for D (5 bases). Germline CDR1 and CDR2: SGHVS and FNYEAQ. CDR3 size: 17 residues. The V gene lost 0 bases and the J gene lost 2 bases, with 15 bases spanning the gap. In nucleotides, the CDR3 is TGTGCCAGCAGCTTAGCGGAGGTGCGGGTGCCCACAGATACGCAGTATTTT. Its protein product is CASSLAEVRVPTDTQYF.

V and J are TRBV7-3 and TRBJ2-5, with 11 bases fitting TRBD1. The J segment lost 0 bases and the V segment lost 5 bases, leaving 8 bases of the junction unmatched. Germline V gene data show CDR1 as SGHTA and CDR2 as FQGTGA. This CDR3 is 17 amino acids long. As DNA, the CDR3 is TGTGCCAGCAGCCCGGGACAGGGGGATATGTACCAAGAGACCCAGTACTTC. Protein sequence: CASSPGQGDMYQETQYF.

The chain's CDR3 is CASSQDSGLASYTGELFF. The DNA of the CDR3 is TGTGCCAGCAGCCAAGACTCCGGACTAGCGTCTTACACCGGGGAGCTGTTTTTT. V gene TRBV4-2 combines with J gene TRBJ2-2; 9 bases agree with TRBD2. The CDR3 length is 18 residues. Germline assignment: CDR1 LGHNA and CDR2 YNFKEQ. V gave up 0 bases and J gave up 3 bases; unmatched junction bases: 8.

The V gene is TRBV27, the J gene TRBJ1-2; D perhaps matches TRBD1 (6 bases). Germline lookup yields CDR1 MNHEY and CDR2 SMNVEV (reference sequence). The germline V and J ends were trimmed by 6 bases and 4 bases, with 12 bases remaining between them. The CDR3 is 13 amino acids. CDR3 protein: CASSEGGVYGYTF. The CDR3 DNA sequence: TGTGCCAGCAGCGAGGGGGGGGTCTATGGCTACACCTTC.

The V gene is TRBV27, the J gene TRBJ2-7; TRBD2 is a possible D gene (5 bases). V gave up 2 bases and J gave up 3 bases, with 11 bases separating them. The V gene's germline CDR1 is MNHEY and CDR2 SMNVEV (reference sequence). This CDR3 spans 14 amino acids. CDR3 sequence reads: CASSLGRAYYEQYF. In DNA form, the CDR3 reads TGTGCCAGCAGTTTAGGGCGGGCTTACTACGAGCAGTACTTC.

This clone was seen more than once but under ten times. The chain combines TRBV2 with TRBJ1-4, with D uncertain. Trimming took 1 base from V and 8 from J, leaving 5 bases between them. The V gene's germline CDR1 is SNHLY and CDR2 FYNNEI. This CDR3 spans 12 amino acids. The CDR3 region has the DNA TGTGCCAGCAGTGAAGTGCGGGAAAAACTGTTTTTT. Amino acid sequence: CASSEVREKLFF. Drawing the rest from reference TRBV2 and TRBJ1-4, the complete variable domain is EPEVTQTPSHQVTQMGQEVILRCVPISNHLYFYWYRQILGQKVEFLVSFYNNEISEKSEIFDDQFSVERPDGSNFTLKIRSTKLEDSAMYFCASSEVREKLFFGSGTQLSVL.

The chain recombines TRBV12-5 with TRBJ2-5; TRBD1 matches at 10 bases. The ends lost 5 bases at V and 5 bases at J; junction bases unmatched: 5. Germline CDR1 reads LGHNT; CDR2 reads FRNRAP. This CDR3 is 14 amino acids long. The DNA for the CDR3 is TGTGCTAGTGGTCCTGGGACAGGGGTTGAGACCCAGTACTTC. As protein: CASGPGTGVETQYF.

J is TRBJ2-1 and V is TRBV11-2, with 7 positions matching TRBD2. This CDR3 region has 15 residues. Germline CDR1 is SGHAT and CDR2 is FQNNGV. The ends lost 1 base at V and 2 bases at J; junction bases unmatched: 2. Here the CDR3 reads CASSLVGGTYNEQFF. CDR3 nucleotides: TGTGCCAGCAGCTTAGTGGGGGGGACCTACAATGAGCAGTTCTTC.

V usage is TRBV12-5 and J usage is TRBJ2-1; 9 bases line up with TRBD2. This CDR3 has 17 amino acids. The germline gives CDR1 LGHNT, CDR2 FRNRAP. With V trimmed by 4 bases and J by 3 bases, 10 bases remained unmatched. The DNA for the CDR3 is TGTGCTAGTGGTTCGTCCGTAGCGGGAGTAGACTACAATGAGCAGTTCTTC. It codes for CASGSSVAGVDYNEQFF.

CDR3 residues: CASSSGLVVPQDTQYF. DNA for the CDR3: TGTGCCAGCAGCTCGGGACTAGTGGTACCCCAAGATACGCAGTATTTT. This chain connects TRBV5-6 to TRBJ2-3, with 8 bases identical to TRBD2. The junction had 11 bases not matched to a gene; V was cut back by 3 bases and J by 5 bases. The CDR3 has 16 residues. Germline CDR1 reads SGHDT; CDR2 reads YYEEEE.

In this sample, this clone turned up a few times. J is TRBJ1-4 and V is TRBV4-2, with 12 nucleotides matching TRBD1. V lost 4 bases and J lost 7; bases outside the gene matches: 4. The CDR3 runs 15 residues. Germline-derived CDR1 and CDR2 are LGHNA and YNFKEQ. CDR3 in DNA: TGTGCCAGCAGCCGGGACAGGGGGCGCGGTGAAAAACTGTTTTTT. Residues: CASSRDRGRGEKLFF.

This clone was recorded a few times. This chain joins TRBV19 and TRBJ1-5; TRBD1 might be the D (6 bases). V was pared by 3 bases and J by 8 bases, with 20 bases between. CDR1 is LNHDA and CDR2 is SQIVND in the germline V gene (reference sequence). The CDR3 spans 16 residues. The CDR3 DNA reads TGTGCCAGTAGTATCCTAGGGCAGGGGCGCACCGAGCCCCAGCATTTT. Protein product: CASSILGQGRTEPQHF. The complete variable domain, with remaining parts taken from reference TRBV19 and TRBJ1-5, reads DGGITQSPKYLFRKEGQNVTLSCEQNLNHDAMYWYRQDPGQGLRLIYYSQIVNDFQKGDIAEGYSVSREKKESFPLTVTSAQKNPTAFYLCASSILGQGRTEPQHFGDGTRLSIL.

V and J are TRBV6-5 and TRBJ2-1, with TRBD2 as a possible D gene (6 bases). Trimming stripped 2 bases from V and 7 bases from J, with 18 bases between. Germline CDR1 MNHEY, CDR2 SVGAGI. The CDR3 is 16 residues long. CDR3 amino acids: CASSYEPGGVRNEQFF. CDR3 DNA sequence: TGTGCCAGCAGTTACGAGCCCGGCGGGGTACGAAATGAGCAGTTCTTC.